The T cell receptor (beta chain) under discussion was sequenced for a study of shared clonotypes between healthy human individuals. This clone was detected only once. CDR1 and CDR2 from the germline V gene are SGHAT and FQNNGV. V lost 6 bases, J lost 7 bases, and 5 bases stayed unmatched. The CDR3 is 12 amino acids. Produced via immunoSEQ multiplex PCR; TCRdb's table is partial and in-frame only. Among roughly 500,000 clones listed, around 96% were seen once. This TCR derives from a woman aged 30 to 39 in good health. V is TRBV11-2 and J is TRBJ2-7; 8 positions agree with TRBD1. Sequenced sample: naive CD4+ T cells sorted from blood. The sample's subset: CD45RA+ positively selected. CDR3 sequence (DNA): TGTGCCAGCAGGAGGACAGGGCTGGAGCAGTACTTC. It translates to CASRRTGLEQYF.